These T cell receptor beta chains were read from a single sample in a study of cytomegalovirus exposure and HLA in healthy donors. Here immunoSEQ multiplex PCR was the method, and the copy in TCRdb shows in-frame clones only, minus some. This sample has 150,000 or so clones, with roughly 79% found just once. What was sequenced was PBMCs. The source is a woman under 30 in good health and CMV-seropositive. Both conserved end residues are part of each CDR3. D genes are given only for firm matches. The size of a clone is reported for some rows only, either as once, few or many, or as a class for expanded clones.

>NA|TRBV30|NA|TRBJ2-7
TGTGCCTGGAGCAGGGCATTCTACGAGCAGTACTTC
CAWSRAFYEQYF
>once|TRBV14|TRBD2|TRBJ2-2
TGTGCCAGCAGCCCCAGGTTGGGGCGGGGGGCCTCCGCGAACACCGGGGAGCTGTTTTTT
CASSPRLGRGASANTGELFF
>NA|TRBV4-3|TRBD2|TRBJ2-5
TGCGCCAGCAGCCAAGGTTGGGGAGCGGGGGGGCCGGAGACCCAGTACTTC
CASSQGWGAGGPETQYF
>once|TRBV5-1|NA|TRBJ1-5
TGCGCCAGCCGCCCAACGGGGTCGGATCAGCCCCAGCATTTT
CASRPTGSDQPQHF
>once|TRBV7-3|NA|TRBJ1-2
TGTGCCAGCAGCCGCCCGGGGGGAGGGGGCTACACCTTC
CASSRPGGGGYTF
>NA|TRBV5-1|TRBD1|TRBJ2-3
TGCGCCAGCAGCCCCGGGACAGGCCTGCCAGATACGCAGTATTTT
CASSPGTGLPDTQYF
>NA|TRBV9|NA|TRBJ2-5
TGTGCCAGCAGCGTAGGCGTGTGGGGCAGGCGGCTAGAGACCCAGTACTTC
CASSVGVWGRRLETQYF
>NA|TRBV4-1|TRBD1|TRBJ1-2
TGCGCCAGCAGCCTCACAGGGGGTGATGGCTACACCTTC
CASSLTGGDGYTF
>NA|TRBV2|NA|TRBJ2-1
TGTGCCAGCAGTCCCTGGACTTTTTACAATGAGCAGTTCTTC
CASSPWTFYNEQFF
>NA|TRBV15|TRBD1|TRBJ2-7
TGTGCCACCAGTCACCGGGACAGGGAGTCGGGTGAGCAGTACTTC
CATSHRDRESGEQYF
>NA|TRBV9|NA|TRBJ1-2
TGTGCCAGCAGCGTATCAGGGTATAGTGGCTACACCTTC
CASSVSGYSGYTF
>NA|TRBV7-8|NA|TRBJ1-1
TGTGCCAGCATCGAAAGCACCCCGAACACTGAAGCTTTCTTT
CASIESTPNTEAFF
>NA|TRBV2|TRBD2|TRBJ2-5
TGTGCCAGCAGTGAGGCTAGCGGGGGGGCGGGAGAGACCCAGTACTTC
CASSEASGGAGETQYF
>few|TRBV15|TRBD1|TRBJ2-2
TGTGCCACCAGAAGAGGACAGGAGACCGGGGAGCTGTTTTTT
CATRRGQETGELFF
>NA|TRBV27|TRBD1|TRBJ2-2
TGTGCCAGCAGTTTAGTGCCAGGGGGCCACCCCCTAGCTGGGGGGGAGCTGTTTTTT
CASSLVPGGHPLAGGELFF
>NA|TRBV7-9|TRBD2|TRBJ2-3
TGTGCCAGCAGCTTGAGGCGGGGGGGTACTAGCACAGATACGCAGTATTTT
CASSLRRGGTSTDTQYF
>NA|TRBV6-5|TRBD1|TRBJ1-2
TGTGCCAGCAGTTACTGGGGGACAGGGCCTGACTATGGCTACACCTTC
CASSYWGTGPDYGYTF
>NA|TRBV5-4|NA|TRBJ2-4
TGTGCCAGCACCTTGGAGGGACAGACTAACATTCAGTACTTC
CASTLEGQTNIQYF
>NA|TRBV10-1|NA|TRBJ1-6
TGCGCCACCTCGGCGGGGCAGGGCGATTCACCCCTCCACTTT
CATSAGQGDSPLHF
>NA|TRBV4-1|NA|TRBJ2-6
TGTGCCAGCAGCCAAGGCGGCTCTGGGGCCAACGTCCTGACTTTC
CASSQGGSGANVLTF
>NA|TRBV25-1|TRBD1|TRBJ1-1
TGTGCCAGCAGGGGACAGGGAGCTTTCACTGAAGCTTTCTTT
CASRGQGAFTEAFF
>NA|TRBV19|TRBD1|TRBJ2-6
TGTGCCAGTAAGTTGCGAGGGGGCAACTCTGGGGCCAACGTCCTGACTTTC
CASKLRGGNSGANVLTF
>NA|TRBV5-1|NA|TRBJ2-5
TGCGCCAGCAGCGTACGGGGCGGGGCCCAAGAGACCCAGTACTTC
CASSVRGGAQETQYF
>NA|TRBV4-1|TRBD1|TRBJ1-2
TGCGCCAGCAGCCGACCGGGACAGGGAGACGGCTACACCTTC
CASSRPGQGDGYTF
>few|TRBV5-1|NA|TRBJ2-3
TGCGCCAGCAGCTTGGCCGGGGTGGGGACAGATACGCAGTATTTT
CASSLAGVGTDTQYF
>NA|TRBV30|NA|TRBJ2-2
TGTGCCTGGAGTGTGGGAGGTCACACCGGGGAGCTGTTTTTT
CAWSVGGHTGELFF
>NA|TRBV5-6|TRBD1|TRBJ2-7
TGTGCCAGCAGGAAGACAGGGGCAGACGAGCAGTACTTC
CASRKTGADEQYF
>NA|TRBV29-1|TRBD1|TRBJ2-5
TGCAGCGCCGGGAAAGGGACAGGGGGTCTGTGGACCCAGTACTTC
CSAGKGTGGLWTQYF
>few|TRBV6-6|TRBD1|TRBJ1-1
TGTGCCAGCATTCCGTGGGACAGGGGGAACACTGAAGCTTTCTTT
CASIPWDRGNTEAFF
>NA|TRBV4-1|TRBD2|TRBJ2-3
TGCGCCAGCAGCCATCCCGAGGGACTAGCGGGGGGGCGAGGCACAGATACGCAGTATTTT
CASSHPEGLAGGRGTDTQYF
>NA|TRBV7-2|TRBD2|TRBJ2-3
TGTGCCAGCAGCCGGACTAGCGGGGGGTTGTGGACAGATACGCAGTATTTT
CASSRTSGGLWTDTQYF
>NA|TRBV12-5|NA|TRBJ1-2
TGTGCTAGTGGCGGGGATCTAAACAGTGCCGGCTACACCTTC
CASGGDLNSAGYTF
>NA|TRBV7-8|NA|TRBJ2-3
TGTGCCAGCAGCTTAGCCAGGGGCACAGATACGCAGTATTTT
CASSLARGTDTQYF
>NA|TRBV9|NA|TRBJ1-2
TGTGCCAGCAGCGAGACAGGATCACTAAACTATGGCTACACCTTC
CASSETGSLNYGYTF
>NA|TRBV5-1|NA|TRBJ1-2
TGCGCCAGCAGCGGGCAGGGACAAGGCTACACCTTC
CASSGQGQGYTF
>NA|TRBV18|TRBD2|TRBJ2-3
TGTGCCAGCTCACCACGACTAGCGGGGGGCCTTTCCGATACGCAGTATTTT
CASSPRLAGGLSDTQYF
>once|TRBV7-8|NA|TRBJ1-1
TGTGCCAGCAGCTTAGTATTGGGGCCGGCTTTCTTT
CASSLVLGPAFF
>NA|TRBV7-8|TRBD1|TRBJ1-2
TGTGCCAGCATCGACGGGCGGACAGGACCCTCCTTACTCTATGGCTACACCTTC
CASIDGRTGPSLLYGYTF
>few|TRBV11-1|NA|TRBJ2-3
TGTGCCAGCAGCTTTTCGTGGGCGCGTAGCACAGATACGCAGTATTTT
CASSFSWARSTDTQYF
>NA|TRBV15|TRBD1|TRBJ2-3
TGTGCCACCAGCAGAAGGACAGGTTTGAGCACAGATACGCAGTATTTT
CATSRRTGLSTDTQYF
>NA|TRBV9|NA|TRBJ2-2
TGTGCCAGCAGCGTCCGGGACACTTACACCGGGGAGCTGTTTTTT
CASSVRDTYTGELFF
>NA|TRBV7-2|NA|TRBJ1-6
TGTGCCAGCAGCTTTCCAGATTCACCCCTCCACTTT
CASSFPDSPLHF
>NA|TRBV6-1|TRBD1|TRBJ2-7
TGTGCCAGCAACCCTGACAGGGACGACCACGAGCAGTACTTC
CASNPDRDDHEQYF
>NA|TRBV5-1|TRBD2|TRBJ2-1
TGCGCCAGCAGCTTGGCCTTAGCGGGGAATGAGCAGTTCTTC
CASSLALAGNEQFF
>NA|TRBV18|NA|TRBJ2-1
TGTGCCAGCTCACCCCCTGCAGGCAATGAGCAGTTCTTC
CASSPPAGNEQFF